This T cell receptor (beta chain) was identified in a study of brain metastases from non-small cell lung cancer. As to this clone: What it binds is not known.

Whole-study findings and limits: In 64% of brain metastases, T-cell clones were expanded compared with matched primary tumors. Fewer infiltrating T cells were found in brain metastases than primaries.

This CDR3 is 13 amino acids long. The V gene's germline CDR1 is SGHVS and CDR2 FQNEAQ. Trimming stripped 5 bases from V and 2 bases from J, with 9 bases between. Data came from immunoSEQ multiplex PCR; TCRdb stores just in-frame clones and leaves some out. The sample holds more than 4,000 clones; around nine tenths are singletons and the top ten take over 10%. The sample was tissue from a brain metastasis. The sequence derives from a donor aged 40 or over with non-small cell lung cancer. This chain links TRBV7-8 with TRBJ2-5; perhaps TRBD1 as D (6 bases). The DNA for the CDR3 is TGTGCCAGCAGCCTCGGACAGCAAGAGACCCAGTACTTC. Protein: CASSLGQQETQYF.